These T cell receptor beta chains were read from a single sample in a study of immune evolution from preneoplasia to lung adenocarcinoma. Repertoires were generated with immunoSEQ multiplex PCR, while TCRdb's copy carries only in-frame clones and drops some. The data show some 9,800 clones, 88% seen once. The specimen was FFPE invasive lung adenocarcinoma tissue. The receptor set was obtained from a person aged 70 to 80 with invasive lung adenocarcinoma. Some clones in this sample may be carry-over from other donors' samples. Each CDR3 is given with its conserved first and last residue. Each record gives: V gene, clone size, J gene, D gene, CDR3 DNA, CDR3 protein. The D gene is left open where the match is weak. Clone sizes are given selectively: once, few, many, or a class where the clone is expanded.

TRBV10-2	.	TRBJ2-1	.	TGCGCCAGCAGTGGCTCGGAGGCAGGGGACAATGAGCAGTTCTTC	CASSGSEAGDNEQFF
TRBV18	.	TRBJ1-1	.	TGTGCCAGCTCACCGTTAGGGGAGTCTAGCGAAGCTTTCTTT	CASSPLGESSEAFF
TRBV29-1	.	TRBJ1-2	.	TGCAGCGTTCAGCCACTAACCTATGGCTACACCTTC	CSVQPLTYGYTF
TRBV28	.	TRBJ2-3	TRBD2	TGTGCCAGCAGTTTGGGGGGGGGTCGCACAGATACGCAGTATTTT	CASSLGGGRTDTQYF
TRBV2	.	TRBJ1-1	.	TGTGCCAGCAGTGACGGTCCTCATGAAGCTTTCTTT	CASSDGPHEAFF
TRBV6-5	.	TRBJ2-5	TRBD1	TGTGCCAGCAGTGTCTTGACAGGGACCGAGACCCAGTACTTC	CASSVLTGTETQYF
TRBV29-1	.	TRBJ2-2	TRBD2	TGCAGCGTACGGACGGGGGGGCATTCCACCGGGGAGCTGTTTTTT	CSVRTGGHSTGELFF
TRBV6-1	.	TRBJ1-6	.	TGTGCCAGCAATGGGGGCCTGGAGTATAATTCACCCCTCCACTTT	CASNGGLEYNSPLHF
TRBV29-1	.	TRBJ2-5	.	TGCAGCGTTCACCAGGAAGGAGGGGAGACCCAGTACTTC	CSVHQEGGETQYF
TRBV30	once	TRBJ1-3	TRBD1	TGTGCCTGGAGTGCCAGGGGGCCCAACGGAAACACCATATATTTT	CAWSARGPNGNTIYF
TRBV28	.	TRBJ1-2	.	TGTGCCAGCAGAGCTCCGGCCCGGGGAAGGGGCGGTGGCTACACCTTC	CASRAPARGRGGGYTF
TRBV5-6	.	TRBJ2-7	TRBD2	TGTGCCAGCAGCTTAGCTAGCGGGGGAGGGTGGTACTTC	CASSLASGGGWYF
TRBV5-1	few	TRBJ2-7	.	TGCGCCAGCAGCTTGGGTCTTTCCAATTACGAGCAGTACTTC	CASSLGLSNYEQYF
TRBV28	once	TRBJ1-2	.	TGTGCCAGCAGTTTACAGGCAGCTGGTGGCTACACCTTC	CASSLQAAGGYTF
TRBV10-3	.	TRBJ2-3	TRBD2	TGTGCCATCAGCCCGGGACTAGCGGGAGTCACCCCCCACAGAGATACGCAGTATTTT	CAISPGLAGVTPHRDTQYF
TRBV19	.	TRBJ1-5	TRBD1	TGTGCCAGTAGTATAGAACAGGGGAATCAGCCCCAGCATTTT	CASSIEQGNQPQHF
TRBV7-9	.	TRBJ2-7	.	TGTGCCAGCAGCTACGAGCAGTACTTC	CASSYEQYF
TRBV14	few	TRBJ2-7	.	TGTGCCAGCAGCCGGGGTAGGACGAGCTCCTACGAGCAGTACTTC	CASSRGRTSSYEQYF
TRBV6-5	.	TRBJ1-1	.	TGTGCCAGCAGTTACTCTTTCGGCGGAATGAACACTGAAGCTTTCTTT	CASSYSFGGMNTEAFF
TRBV2	once	TRBJ2-2	.	TGTGCCAGCAGTCGGGGGGCTAATGGGGAGCTGTTTTTT	CASSRGANGELFF
TRBV9	.	TRBJ2-5	TRBD2	TGTGCCAGCAGCGTAATGGGGGGGTACCAAGAGACCCAGTACTTC	CASSVMGGYQETQYF
TRBV5-6	few	TRBJ2-3	.	TGTGCCAGCTTAGGGGTGGCGGATACGCAGTATTTT	CASLGVADTQYF
TRBV27	.	TRBJ1-2	TRBD1	TGTGCCAGCAGTTTAACTTCACCTACAGGGGGCCGTGGCTACACCTTC	CASSLTSPTGGRGYTF
TRBV7-9	.	TRBJ1-2	TRBD1	TGTGCCAGCAGCTTCGGACAGGGGGATGGCTACACCTTC	CASSFGQGDGYTF
TRBV11-2	.	TRBJ2-3	.	TGTGCCAGCAGCACACGACCCTATGATACGCAGTATTTT	CASSTRPYDTQYF
TRBV11-1	.	TRBJ2-3	TRBD1	TGTGCCAGCAGCAGCCGGGACAGGGGTTTGGCAGATACGCAGTATTTT	CASSSRDRGLADTQYF
TRBV28	once	TRBJ1-4	.	TGTGCCAGCAGTCCCTGGACAGCGGCTAATGAAAAACTGTTTTTT	CASSPWTAANEKLFF
TRBV19	.	TRBJ1-2	TRBD1	TGTGCCAGTAGCCCACAGGGGGCGCAGGGATATGGCTACACCTTC	CASSPQGAQGYGYTF
TRBV6-1	.	TRBJ1-5	.	TGTGCCAGCAGTGAGGTCGGGGATCAGCCCCAGCATTTT	CASSEVGDQPQHF
TRBV30	.	TRBJ1-1	.	TGTGCCTGGATCCCCGGGACTGGAGAAGCTTTCTTT	CAWIPGTGEAFF
TRBV7-7	.	TRBJ2-2	.	TGTGCTAGCAGCTTAGCCATAGGAGGGGAGCTGTTTTTT	CASSLAIGGELFF
TRBV5-5	.	TRBJ2-6	.	TGTGCCAGCAGCACCCTACAGGGCTCTGGGGCCAACGTCCTGACTTTC	CASSTLQGSGANVLTF
TRBV6-5	.	TRBJ1-1	TRBD1	TGTGCCACCCGAATTTCAGGGGGCGCGGGCACTGAAGCTTTCTTT	CATRISGGAGTEAFF
TRBV28	.	TRBJ2-5	TRBD1	TGTGCCAGCAGTTTCCCCGGGACAGGGAGCTTGATGAGCGCCCAAGAGACCCAGTACTTC	CASSFPGTGSLMSAQETQYF
TRBV19	.	TRBJ1-5	.	TGTGCCAGTAGTATCATGTCGGCGGGAAGATATAGCAATCAGCCCCAGCATTTT	CASSIMSAGRYSNQPQHF
TRBV18	.	TRBJ2-3	.	TGTGCCAGCTCACCACCGAGGGGGGGCACAGATACGCAGTATTTT	CASSPPRGGTDTQYF
TRBV29-1	.	TRBJ1-1	TRBD1	TGCAGCGTTACAGGGGGAGGTACTGAAGCTTTCTTT	CSVTGGGTEAFF
TRBV5-4	.	TRBJ1-4	TRBD1	TGTGCCAGCAGCTCACTTGGACAGGGAACTAATGAAAAACTGTTTTTT	CASSSLGQGTNEKLFF
TRBV18	once	TRBJ1-3	.	TGTGCCAGCTCACCACAGGATTGGGGCGCGTTTACTGGAAACACCATATATTTT	CASSPQDWGAFTGNTIYF
TRBV27	.	TRBJ2-6	TRBD2	TGTGCCAGCAGTTCGCGGGGGGGCACTGGGGCCAACGTCCTGACTTTC	CASSSRGGTGANVLTF
TRBV27	.	TRBJ2-7	TRBD1	TGTGCCAGCAGTTCACGAGAGGACAGGGATCGATACTTC	CASSSREDRDRYF
TRBV29-1	.	TRBJ2-7	.	TGCAGCGTTGTTGGAACCTCCTACGAGCAGTACTTC	CSVVGTSYEQYF
TRBV11-2	.	TRBJ2-5	TRBD2	TGTGCCAGCAGCTTAGAGGGGCCCGGGGGACTAGCGGGAACCCGGGAGACCCAGTACTTC	CASSLEGPGGLAGTRETQYF
TRBV28	.	TRBJ2-7	.	TGTGCCAGCAGATTACAGGGAAACCCCTACGAGCAGTACTTC	CASRLQGNPYEQYF
TRBV19	.	TRBJ2-1	TRBD2	TGTGCCACCGTTCCGGGAGGATCCTACAATGAGCAGTTCTTC	CATVPGGSYNEQFF
TRBV9	.	TRBJ2-3	TRBD2	TGTGCCAGCACCTCAGCGGGGGGGCGCACAGATACGCAGTATTTT	CASTSAGGRTDTQYF
TRBV6-1	.	TRBJ2-7	.	TGTGCCAGCAGGAAGGAGCTCGGTTCCTACGAGCAGTACTTC	CASRKELGSYEQYF
TRBV19	.	TRBJ2-7	TRBD2	TGTGCCTCAGTAGCGGGAGGAGTCCGCGAGCAGTACTTC	CASVAGGVREQYF
TRBV28	few	TRBJ1-4	TRBD1	TGTGCCAGCAGTTTGAGACAGGGGGAAAAACTGTTTTTT	CASSLRQGEKLFF
TRBV6-5	.	TRBJ1-3	TRBD1	TGTGCCACCCAGACAGGGAGCTCTGGAAACACCATATATTTT	CATQTGSSGNTIYF
TRBV6-5	.	TRBJ1-5	.	TGTGCCACATCGACCTCCTATGGGAATCAGCCCCAGCATTTT	CATSTSYGNQPQHF
TRBV28	.	TRBJ2-4	.	TGTGCCAGCAGTTTATTAGCCAGGACCCATCGGAACATTCAGTACTTC	CASSLLARTHRNIQYF
TRBV4-1	.	TRBJ2-7	.	TGCGCCAGCAGCCAAGGATCCTCTTCCTACGGGCAGTACTTC	CASSQGSSSYGQYF
TRBV7-9	.	TRBJ2-7	TRBD1	TGTGCCAGCAGCCCGCGACAGGGGAAGGGGTACGAGCAGTACTTC	CASSPRQGKGYEQYF
TRBV27	.	TRBJ2-5	TRBD1	TGTGCCAGCAACAAAAACCGGGACAGGGCGGAGGAGACCCAGTACTTC	CASNKNRDRAEETQYF
TRBV6-4	.	TRBJ2-7	.	TGTGCCAGCTCTACAAGACAGCCCGACTACGAGCAGTACTTC	CASSTRQPDYEQYF
TRBV30	.	TRBJ1-1	TRBD1	TGTGCCTGGAGTCCCGTTGTGACAGGGCGGAACACTGAAGCTTTCTTT	CAWSPVVTGRNTEAFF